The 30 T cell receptor beta chains listed next were all sequenced from one sample in a study of cytomegalovirus exposure and HLA in healthy donors. Both 60 Vbeta primers and 13 Jbeta primers went into the PCR. Using immunoSEQ multiplex PCR, the repertoire was profiled, and TCRdb retains in-frame clones only, with some absent. The data contain about 140,000 clones, more than 70% of them singletons. The sequencing input was PBMCs. All receptors derive from a man younger than 35 in good health and CMV-seropositive.

V gene TRBV5-1 combines with J gene TRBJ2-7; a possible D gene is TRBD2 (6 bases). V lost 4 bases, J lost 3 bases, and 26 bases lay in between. The germline V gene encodes CDR1 SGHRS and CDR2 YFSETQ. The CDR3 contains 18 residues. For the CDR3, the DNA is TGCGCCAGCAGCGGAGGGGCCCGGGGGATGTGGGGAAACTACGAGCAGTACTTC. Its translation is CASSGGARGMWGNYEQYF. The complete variable domain, with remaining parts taken from reference TRBV5-1 and TRBJ2-7, reads KAGVTQTPRYLIKTRGQQVTLSCSPISGHRSVSWYQQTPGQGLQFLFEYFSETQRNKGNFPGRFSGRQFSNSRSEMNVSTLELGDSALYLCASSGGARGMWGNYEQYFGPGTRLTVT.

The chain uses TRBV29-1 and TRBJ2-1, with unresolved D. The CDR3 totals 13 residues. The V end was cut by 1 base, the J end by 4 bases, with 8 bases between. From germline, CDR1 is SQVTM and CDR2 ANQGSEA. The CDR3 here is CSVEVLTYNEQFF. CDR3 nucleotide sequence: TGCAGCGTTGAAGTCCTCACTTACAATGAGCAGTTCTTC.

The chain uses TRBV28 and TRBJ1-2; no clear D gene. V lost 3 bases and J lost 4, with 9 bases in between. The CDR3 length is 13 residues. The V gene's germline CDR1 is MDHEN and CDR2 SYDVKM. The CDR3 nucleotides are TGTGCCAGCAGTTTGAAGGGAGGCTATGGCTACACCTTC. This codes for CASSLKGGYGYTF.

V usage is TRBV11-2 and J usage is TRBJ2-3, with 8 nucleotides matching TRBD2. With 5 bases clipped from V and 0 bases from J, the junction kept 7 bases outside the gene matches. CDR3 size: 16 residues. Germline CDR1 reads SGHAT; CDR2 reads FQNNGV. The CDR3 nucleotides are TGTGCCAGCAGCCCCTTAGCGGGGATAAGCACAGATACGCAGTATTTT. Translation: CASSPLAGISTDTQYF.

The chain is built from TRBV10-3 and TRBJ2-3, with 9 bases fitting TRBD1. The CDR3 totals 21 residues. The J segment lost 2 bases and the V segment lost 4 bases, leaving 22 bases of the junction unmatched. Germline values: CDR1 ENHRY, CDR2 SYGVKD. Here the CDR3 reads CAISGETRDRVDRLDTDTQYF. In nucleotides, the CDR3 is TGTGCCATCAGTGGGGAGACCCGGGACAGGGTCGATCGTCTTGACACAGATACGCAGTATTTT.

The CDR3 is CASSPFGDLGNQPQHF. The CDR3 nucleotides are TGTGCCAGCTCACCATTTGGCGACTTAGGCAATCAGCCCCAGCATTTT. The chain carries TRBV18 and TRBJ1-5, with D unresolved. Germline V gives CDR1 KGHSH, CDR2 LQKENI. The V and J ends lost 2 bases and 2 bases respectively, with 13 bases between them. The CDR3 has 16 residues.

The rearrangement joins TRBV6-1 to TRBJ2-5; D perhaps matches TRBD2 (6 bases). In germline, CDR1 is MNHNS, CDR2 SASEGT. V lost 10 bases, J lost 5 bases, and 20 bases lay in between. CDR3 size: 14 residues. The CDR3 DNA reads as TGTGCCACCCACCGGGACTTCTATGGGGAGACCCAGTACTTC. This sequence encodes CATHRDFYGETQYF.

The chain is built from TRBV9 and TRBJ1-3; 9 bases align to TRBD1. CDR1 and CDR2 (germline): SGDLS, YYNGEE. CDR3 length equals 15 residues. J lost 4 bases, V lost 3 bases, and 5 bases had no gene match. CDR3 region: CASSARTGAGNTIYF. The CDR3 DNA reads TGTGCCAGCAGCGCTCGGACAGGGGCAGGAAACACCATATATTTT.

The rearrangement links TRBV6-6 to TRBJ2-4, with 7 bases matching TRBD1. Trimming removed 0 bases from V and 8 bases from J; junction bases left unmatched: 7. CDR1 is MNHNY, CDR2 SVGAGI, per germline (reference sequence). The CDR3 is 15 amino acids. CDR3 loop: CASSYSIRGQDIQYF. In DNA form, the CDR3 reads TGTGCCAGCAGTTACTCGATAAGGGGGCAAGACATTCAGTACTTC.

The count of this clone is one. CDR3 nucleotide sequence: TGTGCCAGCAGTGTAATGGGACAGGGGTATCAGCCCCAGCATTTT. Amino acid sequence: CASSVMGQGYQPQHF. The gene calls are TRBV6-1 and TRBJ1-5; 10 bases fit TRBD1. With V trimmed by 4 bases and J by 5 bases, 5 bases remained unmatched. CDR1 and CDR2 from the germline V gene are MNHNS and SASEGT. This CDR3 has 15 residues.

This sequence joins TRBV29-1 and TRBJ2-7, with D unclear. The germline CDR1 and CDR2 sequences are SQVTM and ANQGSEA. Trimming took off 2 bases at V and 3 bases at J, with 5 bases between the two ends. This CDR3 has 11 residues. DNA of the CDR3: TGCAGCGTTGAATATAACTACGAGCAGTACTTC. Translating gives CSVEYNYEQYF.

V gene TRBV28 combines with J gene TRBJ2-7, with a weak D call TRBD2 (5 bases). From germline, CDR1 is MDHEN and CDR2 SYDVKM. Trimming took 1 base from V and 9 from J, leaving 10 bases between them. This CDR3 comprises 12 residues. In DNA, the CDR3 is TGTGCCAGCAGTTTATCGGGAATCCGGCAGTACTTC. Amino acid sequence: CASSLSGIRQYF.

In this sample, this clone turned up a few times. The CDR3 sequence: CASSPGLAGGTGELFF. DNA for the CDR3: TGTGCCAGCAGCCCGGGACTAGCGGGAGGCACCGGGGAGCTGTTTTTT. This rearrangement joins TRBV28 to TRBJ2-2; TRBD2 matches 15 bases. V gave up 6 bases and J gave up 4 bases; unmatched junction bases: 3. The germline V gene encodes CDR1 MDHEN and CDR2 SYDVKM. The CDR3 runs to 16 residues.

The V and J genes are TRBV30 and TRBJ1-1; 7 positions agree with TRBD1. CDR1 GTSNPN and CDR2 SVGIG come from the germline V gene (reference sequence). The V gene end was trimmed by 1 base and the J gene end by 3 bases; junction bases not matched to a gene: 2. The CDR3 loop spans 13 amino acids. The chain's CDR3 is CAWSEGAHTEAFF. DNA of the CDR3: TGTGCCTGGAGTGAGGGGGCTCACACTGAAGCTTTCTTT.

The chain couples TRBV5-1 to TRBJ2-7, with unresolved D. In germline, CDR1 is SGHRS, CDR2 YFSETQ. V lost 1 base and J 3 bases, leaving 5 bases between the germline ends. CDR3 size: 12 residues. CDR3 sequence reads: CASSLTDYEQYF. CDR3 in DNA: TGCGCCAGCAGCTTGACTGACTACGAGCAGTACTTC. Drawing the rest from reference TRBV5-1 and TRBJ2-7, the complete variable domain is KAGVTQTPRYLIKTRGQQVTLSCSPISGHRSVSWYQQTPGQGLQFLFEYFSETQRNKGNFPGRFSGRQFSNSRSEMNVSTLELGDSALYLCASSLTDYEQYFGPGTRLTVT.

This clone was found a few times. The chain couples TRBV6-1 to TRBJ2-7; 8 bases are a match to TRBD1. With V trimmed by 7 bases and J by 2 bases, 4 bases remained unmatched. Germline V lookup: CDR1 MNHNS, CDR2 SASEGT. The CDR3 covers 13 residues. CDR3 protein: CASIGQGTYEQYF. The CDR3 DNA reads as TGTGCCAGCATCGGACAGGGCACCTACGAGCAGTACTTC.

The V and J genes are TRBV29-1 and TRBJ2-2, with 9 bases identical to TRBD1. The CDR3 totals 14 residues. Germline CDR1 reads SQVTM; CDR2 reads ANQGSEA. The trim removed 7 bases at V and 1 base at J, leaving 4 bases unmatched. The chain's CDR3 is CSASTGGNTGELFF. The CDR3 nucleotides are TGCAGCGCATCGACAGGGGGGAACACCGGGGAGCTGTTTTTT.

The chain uses TRBV28 and TRBJ2-5; D might be TRBD1 (5 bases). This CDR3 comprises 15 residues. The germline V and J ends were trimmed by 2 bases and 3 bases, with 13 bases remaining between them. Looked up from germline, CDR1 is MDHEN and CDR2 is SYDVKM. In DNA form, the CDR3 reads TGTGCCAGCAGTTTAGTGTCAGGGTACGAAGAGACCCAGTACTTC. Encoded protein: CASSLVSGYEETQYF.

This clone was picked up a small number of times. V gene TRBV5-4 combines with J gene TRBJ1-3; D unclear. The CDR3 totals 15 residues. Trimming took off 2 bases at V and 0 bases at J, with 9 bases between the two ends. The V gene's germline CDR1 is SGHNT and CDR2 YYREEE (reference sequence). Here the CDR3 reads CASSFSISSGNTIYF. In nucleotides, the CDR3 is TGTGCCAGCAGCTTTAGTATAAGCTCTGGAAACACCATATATTTT.

For the CDR3, the DNA is TGTGCCAGTAACCCTAGCGGGAGAGAGACCCAGTACTTC. Amino acids: CASNPSGRETQYF. This rearrangement joins TRBV19 to TRBJ2-5; TRBD2 matches at 10 bases. The CDR3 contains 13 residues. The trim removed 7 bases at V and 4 bases at J, leaving 3 bases unmatched. Looked up from germline, CDR1 is LNHDA and CDR2 is SQIVND (reference sequence). Supplemented by reference TRBV19 and TRBJ2-5, the full variable domain reads DGGITQSPKYLFRKEGQNVTLSCEQNLNHDAMYWYRQDPGQGLRLIYYSQIVNDFQKGDIAEGYSVSREKKESFPLTVTSAQKNPTAFYLCASNPSGRETQYFGPGTRLLVL.

The J gene is TRBJ2-7, the V gene TRBV11-1, with TRBD2 matching 13 bases. The CDR3 spans 14 residues. V lost 5 bases to trimming and J lost 7 bases; unmatched junction nucleotides: 5. The germline V gene has CDR1 SGHAT and CDR2 FQDESV (reference sequence). The CDR3 region has the DNA TGTGCCAGCAGCAGGACTAGCGGGAGTCGGGAGCAGTACTTC. It codes for CASSRTSGSREQYF.

CDR3 in amino acids: CAWSSPNRGYEQYF. The DNA for the CDR3 is TGTGCCTGGAGCTCCCCGAACAGGGGCTACGAGCAGTACTTC. V is TRBV30 and J is TRBJ2-7; 7 bases are a match to TRBD1. The length of the CDR3 is 14 residues. Germline lookup yields CDR1 GTSNPN and CDR2 SVGIG (reference sequence). With V trimmed by 3 bases and J by 3 bases, 8 bases remained unmatched.

This chain joins TRBV11-2 and TRBJ2-6; no clear D. V shed 1 base and J shed 4 bases, with 8 bases lying between them. The CDR3 spans 15 residues. The germline V gene encodes CDR1 SGHAT and CDR2 FQNNGV. The CDR3 bases are TGTGCCAGCAGCTTAGGAGGCGCCGGGGCCAACGTCCTGACTTTC. This codes for CASSLGGAGANVLTF. The variable domain in full, completed from reference TRBV11-2 and TRBJ2-6, reads EAGVAQSPRYKIIEKRQSVAFWCNPISGHATLYWYQQILGQGPKLLIQFQNNGVVDDSQLPKDRFSAERLKGVDSTLKIQPAKLEDSAVYLCASSLGGAGANVLTFGAGSRLTVL.

The chain has TRBV6-1 and TRBJ2-1; D gene unclear. CDR3 length equals 13 residues. Trimming cost V 1 base and J 4 bases, with 5 bases left between them. The germline CDR1 and CDR2 sequences are MNHNS and SASEGT. CDR3 protein: CASSEGSYNEQFF. CDR3 DNA: TGTGCCAGCAGTGAAGGCAGTTACAATGAGCAGTTCTTC.

This chain joins TRBV27 and TRBJ1-4, with 9 bases aligning to TRBD1. In germline, CDR1 is MNHEY, CDR2 SMNVEV (reference sequence). The CDR3 is made up of 13 amino acids. V gave up 6 bases and J gave up 8 bases; unmatched junction bases: 4. Here the CDR3 DNA reads TGTGCCAGCAGACCGGGACAGGGCGAAAAACTGTTTTTT. This gives the protein CASRPGQGEKLFF.

This sequence joins TRBV6-5 and TRBJ2-3; 7 nucleotides line up with TRBD2. Unmatched junction bases numbered 7, after V lost 7 bases and J lost 9 bases. CDR1 and CDR2 (germline): MNHEY, SVGAGI. The CDR3 has 12 residues. The DNA for the CDR3 is TGTGCCAGCACCCCATCCGGGGGGACGCAGTATTTT. It specifies CASTPSGGTQYF.

In DNA, the CDR3 is TGTGCCAGCACCCGGGGTAAAAGCAATCAGCCCCAGCATTTT. This translates into CASTRGKSNQPQHF. The V and J genes are TRBV2 and TRBJ1-5; D ambiguous. The CDR3 is 14 amino acids. Looked up from germline, CDR1 is SNHLY and CDR2 is FYNNEI. The V end was cut by 7 bases, the J end by 1 base, with 11 bases between.

V usage is TRBV5-1 and J usage is TRBJ2-2, with D possibly matching TRBD1 (6 bases). The CDR3 is made up of 14 amino acids. The V gene's germline CDR1 is SGHRS and CDR2 YFSETQ. The V end was cut by 4 bases, the J end by 8 bases, with 15 bases between. The CDR3 region is CASSLRNDRGELFF. CDR3 DNA: TGCGCCAGCAGCCTTCGAAACGACAGGGGGGAGCTGTTTTTT. Variable domain in full (rest from reference TRBV5-1 and TRBJ2-2): KAGVTQTPRYLIKTRGQQVTLSCSPISGHRSVSWYQQTPGQGLQFLFEYFSETQRNKGNFPGRFSGRQFSNSRSEMNVSTLELGDSALYLCASSLRNDRGELFFGEGSRLTVL.

The J gene is TRBJ2-7, the V gene TRBV7-2; no clear D. Trimming left V 1 base short and J 7 bases short, with 5 bases between. From germline, CDR1 is SGHTA and CDR2 FQGNSA. The CDR3 has 11 amino acids. The CDR3 bases are TGTGCCAGCAGCTTAGACTTAGAGCAGTACTTC. This sequence encodes CASSLDLEQYF.

The gene calls are TRBV7-2 and TRBJ2-1; D perhaps matches TRBD2 (6 bases). The CDR3 is made up of 13 amino acids. Trimming removed 4 bases at V and 7 bases at J, with 11 bases between. The germline CDR1 and CDR2 sequences are SGHTA and FQGNSA. Written as DNA, the CDR3 is TGTGCCAGCAGCTCGGGCGGGGAAAATGAGCAGTTCTTC. Its translation is CASSSGGENEQFF.